A selection of T cell receptor beta chains follows, all from one sample in a study of OX40 agonist ivuxolimab in advanced cancers. Some clones are missing from TCRdb's copy, which holds only in-frame ones; the method was immunoSEQ multiplex PCR. This sample has 35,000 to 50,000 clones, with around 84% found just once. The input for sequencing was CD4+ or CD8+ T cells sorted from blood, taken in a trial of the OX40 agonist ivuxolimab. The receptors shown here come from an adult with an advanced solid tumor such as melanoma, head and neck, liver or kidney cancer. Both conserved end residues are part of each CDR3. A D gene is named only where the DNA matches it firmly. The listing skips clone size in some rows; elsewhere it reads once, few, many or a size class.

v_gene	j_gene	d_gene	abundance	CDR3aa	CDR3nt
TRBV7-9	TRBJ1-3	.	few	CASSFSGGARNTIYF	TGTGCCAGCAGCTTTTCGGGGGGAGCTAGAAACACCATATATTTT
TRBV5-8	TRBJ2-4	.	.	CASSLEVAKNIQYF	TGTGCCAGCAGCTTGGAGGTAGCCAAAAACATTCAGTACTTC
TRBV30	TRBJ2-7	.	once	CAWSAAYEQYF	TGTGCCTGGAGTGCCGCCTACGAGCAGTACTTC
TRBV19	TRBJ2-2	.	.	CASSIVASNTGELFF	TGTGCCAGTAGTATAGTGGCCTCTAACACCGGGGAGCTGTTTTTT
TRBV7-9	TRBJ2-2	.	.	CASSLAGTGELFF	TGTGCCAGCAGCTTGGCGGGTACCGGGGAGCTGTTTTTT
TRBV27	TRBJ2-1	TRBD2	.	CASRGGGPLDEQFF	TGTGCCAGCAGGGGCGGGGGGCCTTTGGATGAGCAGTTCTTC
TRBV6-6	TRBJ1-4	.	once	CASSLPGWVKLFF	TGTGCCAGCAGTCTGCCCGGTTGGGTGAAACTGTTTTTT
TRBV28	TRBJ1-3	.	.	CASSFHRVPSGNTIYF	TGTGCCAGCAGTTTTCACAGGGTACCCTCTGGAAACACCATATATTTT
TRBV27	TRBJ2-2	.	.	CASSPISGTTNTGELFF	TGTGCCAGCAGTCCGATTTCCGGGACAACGAACACCGGGGAGCTGTTTTTT
TRBV27	TRBJ2-3	TRBD2	.	CASSLSYGLVMDTQYF	TGTGCCAGCAGTTTATCCTATGGACTAGTAATGGATACGCAGTATTTT
TRBV29-1	TRBJ2-5	TRBD1	.	CSVVPIVGTDQETQYF	TGCAGCGTAGTCCCCATCGTAGGGACAGACCAAGAGACCCAGTACTTC
TRBV4-3	TRBJ1-5	.	.	CASSQEFKVGQPQHF	TGCGCCAGCAGCCAAGAGTTCAAGGTCGGGCAGCCCCAGCATTTT
TRBV25-1	TRBJ1-4	.	once	CASSEARHLGRNEKLFF	TGTGCCAGCAGTGAAGCCCGGCACTTAGGGCGCAATGAAAAACTGTTTTTT
TRBV2	TRBJ1-2	.	.	CASTQGLDYGYTF	TGTGCCAGCACCCAGGGACTCGACTATGGCTACACCTTC
TRBV10-3	TRBJ2-3	.	.	CAISGSHAGSADTQYF	TGTGCCATCAGTGGGTCCCACGCTGGGAGCGCAGATACGCAGTATTTT
TRBV4-3	TRBJ1-6	.	few	CASSQGTQSPLHF	TGCGCCAGCAGCCAAGGCACGCAGTCACCCCTCCACTTT
TRBV9	TRBJ2-2	.	.	CASRAGVSGGELFF	TGTGCCAGCAGGGCAGGGGTGAGTGGCGGGGAGCTGTTTTTT
TRBV5-6	TRBJ2-5	TRBD1	.	CASSHRGSVGETQYF	TGTGCCAGCAGCCACAGGGGAAGCGTCGGAGAGACCCAGTACTTC